A selection of T cell receptor beta chains follows, all from one sample in a study of T cell responses to AZD1222 COVID-19 vaccine. TCRdb keeps only in-frame clones here, not all; method: immunoSEQ multiplex PCR. This sample has about 160,000 clones, with roughly 90% found just once. The starting material was peripheral blood, obtained on day 0 of AZD1222 vaccination. These receptor sequences come from an adult in good health. CDR3s include the opening cysteine and the closing phenylalanine or tryptophan. The order of the fields is J gene, V gene, clone size, D gene, CDR3 protein, CDR3 DNA. A D gene is named only where the DNA matches it firmly. The size field is filled for only some rows; it gives once, few, many or a size class.

j_gene: TRBJ2-3; v_gene: TRBV11-2; abundance: once; d_gene: .; CDR3aa: CASAMDGDTQYF; CDR3nt: TGTGCCAGCGCAATGGATGGAGATACGCAGTATTTT
j_gene: TRBJ2-7; v_gene: TRBV10-3; abundance: .; d_gene: TRBD1; CDR3aa: CAISTGGFYEQYF; CDR3nt: TGTGCCATCAGTACAGGGGGCTTTTACGAGCAGTACTTC
j_gene: TRBJ1-1; v_gene: TRBV6-2/TRBV6-3; abundance: .; d_gene: .; CDR3aa: CASNPNWRLEAFF; CDR3nt: TGTGCCAGCAACCCCAACTGGCGGCTTGAAGCTTTCTTT
j_gene: TRBJ2-1; v_gene: TRBV5-1; abundance: .; d_gene: TRBD2; CDR3aa: CASSLGRLAGEDEQFF; CDR3nt: TGCGCCAGCAGCTTGGGTCGGCTAGCGGGAGAGGATGAGCAGTTCTTC
j_gene: TRBJ2-7; v_gene: TRBV5-1; abundance: .; d_gene: .; CDR3aa: CASSLDASSYEQYF; CDR3nt: TGCGCCAGCAGCTTGGACGCGAGCTCCTACGAGCAGTACTTC
j_gene: TRBJ2-7; v_gene: TRBV12-3/TRBV12-4; abundance: .; d_gene: .; CDR3aa: CASSLGGEQYF; CDR3nt: TGTGCCAGCAGTTTAGGGGGGGAGCAGTACTTC
j_gene: TRBJ1-1; v_gene: TRBV11-2; abundance: .; d_gene: .; CDR3aa: CASSLVDGGTEAFF; CDR3nt: TGTGCCAGCAGCTTAGTAGATGGGGGGACTGAAGCTTTCTTT
j_gene: TRBJ1-1; v_gene: TRBV7-3; abundance: once; d_gene: TRBD1; CDR3aa: CASSPGGKTGNTEAFF; CDR3nt: TGTGCCAGCAGCCCAGGGGGAAAAACAGGGAACACTGAAGCTTTCTTT
j_gene: TRBJ1-3; v_gene: TRBV11-1; abundance: .; d_gene: .; CDR3aa: CASSTPEMGGWPQYF; CDR3nt: TGTGCCAGCAGCACCCCAGAGATGGGAGGATGGCCCCAATATTTT
j_gene: TRBJ2-7; v_gene: TRBV5-5; abundance: .; d_gene: .; CDR3aa: CASSPVPRSSYEQYF; CDR3nt: TGTGCCAGCAGCCCCGTACCCCGCAGCTCCTACGAGCAGTACTTC
j_gene: TRBJ2-1; v_gene: TRBV6-5; abundance: .; d_gene: .; CDR3aa: CASSQLVSYNEQFF; CDR3nt: TGTGCCAGCAGCCAACTAGTCTCCTACAATGAGCAGTTCTTC
j_gene: TRBJ2-7; v_gene: TRBV27; abundance: .; d_gene: .; CDR3aa: CASSLAAHSYEQYF; CDR3nt: TGTGCCAGCAGTTTAGCGGCTCATTCCTACGAGCAGTACTTC
j_gene: TRBJ2-7; v_gene: TRBV5-4; abundance: .; d_gene: .; CDR3aa: CASSLSAEPYLYEQYF; CDR3nt: TGTGCCAGCAGCTTGTCCGCGGAGCCTTATCTCTACGAGCAGTACTTC
j_gene: TRBJ1-3; v_gene: TRBV28; abundance: .; d_gene: .; CDR3aa: CASSYLQPPSGNTIYF; CDR3nt: TGTGCCAGCAGTTATCTTCAGCCCCCCTCTGGAAACACCATATATTTT
j_gene: TRBJ1-4; v_gene: TRBV30; abundance: .; d_gene: .; CDR3aa: CAWSDAQEKLFF; CDR3nt: TGTGCCTGGAGTGACGCTCAGGAAAAACTGTTTTTT
j_gene: TRBJ2-3; v_gene: TRBV30; abundance: .; d_gene: .; CDR3aa: CAWSVTGEVGDTQYF; CDR3nt: TGTGCCTGGAGTGTTACAGGGGAGGTAGGAGATACGCAGTATTTT
j_gene: TRBJ2-3; v_gene: TRBV2; abundance: .; d_gene: TRBD2; CDR3aa: CASSEMPGLAGGTDTQYF; CDR3nt: TGTGCCAGCAGTGAAATGCCGGGACTAGCGGGAGGCACAGATACGCAGTATTTT
j_gene: TRBJ2-3; v_gene: TRBV3-1/TRBV3-2; abundance: .; d_gene: .; CDR3aa: CASSQLWRAETDTQYF; CDR3nt: TGTGCCAGCAGCCAATTGTGGCGGGCCGAGACAGATACGCAGTATTTT
j_gene: TRBJ1-2; v_gene: TRBV24-1; abundance: .; d_gene: .; CDR3aa: CATSDPGVNYGYTF; CDR3nt: TGTGCCACCAGTGACCCCGGCGTGAACTATGGCTACACCTTC
j_gene: TRBJ2-7; v_gene: TRBV14; abundance: .; d_gene: .; CDR3aa: CASSLAGYEQYF; CDR3nt: TGTGCCAGCAGCCTAGCCGGCTACGAGCAGTACTTC
j_gene: TRBJ1-6; v_gene: TRBV10-2; abundance: .; d_gene: .; CDR3aa: CASSQTNSPLHF; CDR3nt: TGCGCCAGCAGCCAAACTAATTCACCCCTCCACTTT
j_gene: TRBJ2-2; v_gene: TRBV4-1; abundance: .; d_gene: .; CDR3aa: CASSQEIPNLGDTGELFF; CDR3nt: TGCGCCAGCAGCCAAGAGATCCCAAATTTAGGCGACACCGGGGAGCTGTTTTTT
j_gene: TRBJ1-1; v_gene: TRBV4-1; abundance: .; d_gene: .; CDR3aa: CASSQDYLERKAFF; CDR3nt: TGCGCCAGCAGCCAAGATTACCTAGAGCGTAAAGCTTTCTTT
j_gene: TRBJ1-2; v_gene: TRBV23-1; abundance: .; d_gene: TRBD1; CDR3aa: CASSQGQGYGYTF; CDR3nt: TGCGCCAGCAGTCAGGGACAGGGTTATGGCTACACCTTC
j_gene: TRBJ2-3; v_gene: TRBV5-4; abundance: .; d_gene: TRBD2; CDR3aa: CASSAGLAITPTDTQYF; CDR3nt: TGTGCCAGCAGCGCGGGACTAGCGATCACCCCCACAGATACGCAGTATTTT
j_gene: TRBJ2-7; v_gene: TRBV25-1; abundance: .; d_gene: .; CDR3aa: CAIQGGYEQYF; CDR3nt: TGTGCCATCCAGGGGGGCTACGAGCAGTACTTC
j_gene: TRBJ1-5; v_gene: TRBV6-5; abundance: .; d_gene: TRBD1; CDR3aa: CASSRTGVGQPQHF; CDR3nt: TGTGCCAGCAGCCGGACAGGGGTGGGTCAGCCCCAGCATTTT
j_gene: TRBJ2-6; v_gene: TRBV5-4; abundance: .; d_gene: .; CDR3aa: CASSLEVGANVLTF; CDR3nt: TGTGCCAGCAGCTTGGAGGTGGGGGCCAACGTCCTGACTTTC
j_gene: TRBJ2-1; v_gene: TRBV5-1; abundance: .; d_gene: .; CDR3aa: CASSLDSKVNEQFF; CDR3nt: TGCGCCAGCAGCTTGGACTCCAAGGTCAATGAGCAGTTCTTC
j_gene: TRBJ2-1; v_gene: TRBV19; abundance: .; d_gene: TRBD2; CDR3aa: CASSFSGTYSSYNEQFF; CDR3nt: TGTGCCAGTAGTTTTAGCGGGACTTACAGCTCCTACAATGAGCAGTTCTTC
j_gene: TRBJ2-2; v_gene: TRBV19; abundance: .; d_gene: .; CDR3aa: CASSIMGQGSGELFF; CDR3nt: TGTGCCAGTAGTATAATGGGGCAGGGCAGCGGGGAGCTGTTTTTT
j_gene: TRBJ2-7; v_gene: TRBV11-2; abundance: .; d_gene: TRBD2; CDR3aa: CASSSSKSGRPYEQYF; CDR3nt: TGTGCCAGCAGTTCTAGTAAAAGCGGGAGGCCCTACGAGCAGTACTTC
j_gene: TRBJ1-5; v_gene: TRBV30; abundance: .; d_gene: .; CDR3aa: CAWSEKGNQPQHF; CDR3nt: TGTGCCTGGAGTGAAAAGGGCAATCAGCCCCAGCATTTT
j_gene: TRBJ2-6; v_gene: TRBV24-1; abundance: .; d_gene: .; CDR3aa: CATSEAGANVLTF; CDR3nt: TGTGCCACCAGCGAGGCTGGGGCCAACGTCCTGACTTTC
j_gene: TRBJ2-7; v_gene: TRBV12-3/TRBV12-4; abundance: .; d_gene: .; CDR3aa: CASRLEAYEQYF; CDR3nt: TGTGCCAGCAGGTTAGAGGCCTACGAGCAGTACTTC
j_gene: TRBJ2-7; v_gene: TRBV9; abundance: .; d_gene: .; CDR3aa: CASSVSGMAYEQYF; CDR3nt: TGTGCCAGCAGCGTCTCCGGGATGGCCTACGAGCAGTACTTC
j_gene: TRBJ1-5; v_gene: TRBV5-6; abundance: .; d_gene: .; CDR3aa: CASSYQTGASNQPQHF; CDR3nt: TGTGCCAGCAGCTACCAGACAGGAGCTAGCAATCAGCCCCAGCATTTT
j_gene: TRBJ1-2; v_gene: TRBV29-1; abundance: .; d_gene: .; CDR3aa: CSVEGGTNYGYTF; CDR3nt: TGCAGCGTTGAAGGCGGGACTAACTATGGCTACACCTTC
j_gene: TRBJ1-3; v_gene: TRBV7-7; abundance: .; d_gene: .; CDR3aa: CASSLAQAPGNTIYF; CDR3nt: TGTGCTAGCAGCTTAGCCCAGGCGCCTGGAAACACCATATATTTT
j_gene: TRBJ1-2; v_gene: TRBV6-5; abundance: .; d_gene: .; CDR3aa: CASLWGVNYGYTF; CDR3nt: TGTGCCAGTTTATGGGGGGTAAACTATGGCTACACCTTC
j_gene: TRBJ2-1; v_gene: TRBV7-3; abundance: once; d_gene: .; CDR3aa: CASSLAGYEQFF; CDR3nt: TGTGCCAGCAGCCTGGCAGGGTATGAGCAGTTCTTC
j_gene: TRBJ2-7; v_gene: TRBV29-1; abundance: .; d_gene: .; CDR3aa: CSVLRDTTYEQYF; CDR3nt: TGCAGCGTTCTTCGGGACACCACCTACGAGCAGTACTTC
j_gene: TRBJ1-5; v_gene: TRBV18; abundance: .; d_gene: .; CDR3aa: CASSPPTTSSNQPQHF; CDR3nt: TGTGCCAGCTCCCCCCCTACAACATCAAGCAATCAGCCCCAGCATTTT
j_gene: TRBJ1-5; v_gene: TRBV19; abundance: .; d_gene: .; CDR3aa: CASSIRGTGTQPQHF; CDR3nt: TGTGCCAGTAGTATAAGAGGCACGGGGACTCAGCCCCAGCATTTT
j_gene: TRBJ1-2; v_gene: TRBV12-3/TRBV12-4; abundance: .; d_gene: .; CDR3aa: CASKGENYGYTF; CDR3nt: TGTGCCAGCAAGGGAGAGAACTATGGCTACACCTTC
j_gene: TRBJ1-5; v_gene: TRBV7-8; abundance: once; d_gene: .; CDR3aa: CASFTPQVLRPQHF; CDR3nt: TGTGCCAGCTTCACCCCACAGGTCCTTCGACCCCAGCATTTT
j_gene: TRBJ2-2; v_gene: TRBV15; abundance: once; d_gene: .; CDR3aa: CATSEKIANTGELFF; CDR3nt: TGTGCCACCAGCGAGAAGATCGCGAACACCGGGGAGCTGTTTTTT
j_gene: TRBJ2-3; v_gene: TRBV28; abundance: .; d_gene: .; CDR3aa: CASSSPQRISTDTQYF; CDR3nt: TGTGCCAGCAGTTCCCCCCAGCGGATAAGCACAGATACGCAGTATTTT
j_gene: TRBJ1-1; v_gene: TRBV7-9; abundance: .; d_gene: .; CDR3aa: CASSLYQETEAFF; CDR3nt: TGTGCCAGCAGCTTGTATCAAGAGACTGAAGCTTTCTTT
j_gene: TRBJ1-5; v_gene: TRBV27; abundance: .; d_gene: .; CDR3aa: CASSPYRDADQPQHF; CDR3nt: TGTGCCAGCAGTCCCTACAGGGACGCCGATCAGCCCCAGCATTTT
j_gene: TRBJ2-3; v_gene: TRBV11-2; abundance: .; d_gene: .; CDR3aa: CASSIEADTQYF; CDR3nt: TGTGCCAGCAGTATCGAGGCGGATACGCAGTATTTT
j_gene: TRBJ2-5; v_gene: TRBV5-4; abundance: .; d_gene: TRBD2; CDR3aa: CASGPPGLAGETQYF; CDR3nt: TGTGCCAGCGGGCCCCCGGGACTAGCGGGGGAGACCCAGTACTTC
j_gene: TRBJ1-6; v_gene: TRBV19; abundance: .; d_gene: TRBD1; CDR3aa: CASSIVGGESPLHF; CDR3nt: TGTGCCAGTAGTATAGTAGGGGGCGAGTCACCCCTCCACTTT
j_gene: TRBJ1-4; v_gene: TRBV6-2/TRBV6-3; abundance: .; d_gene: TRBD1; CDR3aa: CASSSPTGPKLFF; CDR3nt: TGTGCCAGCAGTTCCCCGACAGGGCCAAAACTGTTTTTT
j_gene: TRBJ1-6; v_gene: TRBV4-1; abundance: .; d_gene: .; CDR3aa: CASSQSVNSPLHF; CDR3nt: TGCGCCAGCAGCCAGTCGGTCAATTCACCCCTCCACTTT
j_gene: TRBJ1-1; v_gene: TRBV30; abundance: .; d_gene: .; CDR3aa: CAWRGRWGTEAFF; CDR3nt: TGTGCCTGGCGGGGGCGGTGGGGCACTGAAGCTTTCTTT
j_gene: TRBJ2-1; v_gene: TRBV5-1; abundance: .; d_gene: TRBD2; CDR3aa: CASSLESGGTNEQFF; CDR3nt: TGCGCCAGCAGCTTGGAGTCGGGAGGAACCAATGAGCAGTTCTTC
j_gene: TRBJ2-7; v_gene: TRBV5-1; abundance: .; d_gene: TRBD2; CDR3aa: CASSLAERGGNEQYF; CDR3nt: TGCGCCAGCAGCTTGGCCGAGCGGGGAGGCAACGAGCAGTACTTC
j_gene: TRBJ1-6; v_gene: TRBV30; abundance: .; d_gene: .; CDR3aa: CAGLRKPEGTPLHF; CDR3nt: TGTGCCGGATTACGGAAACCGGAGGGAACACCCCTCCACTTT